Following are 16 T cell receptor beta chains from one sample sequenced in a study of blood T cell repertoires in COVID-19. Clones were sequenced by immunoSEQ multiplex PCR, and TCRdb holds only the in-frame ones, with some missing. The table shows some 130,000 clones, with approximately 89% occurring only once. Sequences were obtained from peripheral blood. The source is a man aged 45-65 years with acute or convalescent COVID-19.

The V call is TRBV12-3 or TRBV12-4, the J call TRBJ1-2; D gene ambiguous. The ends were cut back, 3 bases at V and 7 bases at J, with 9 bases in the middle. CDR3 length: 12 residues. The CDR3 is CASSFGGVGYTF. The CDR3 DNA is TGTGCCAGCAGTTTCGGAGGAGTTGGCTACACCTTC.

The rearrangement uses TRBV3-1 (or the pseudogene TRBV3-2) and TRBJ2-7; D is unresolved. Trimming took 8 bases from V and 0 from J, leaving 11 bases between them. The CDR3 extends over 13 amino acids. Germline-derived CDR1 and CDR2 are LGHDT and YNNKEL (reference sequence). The CDR3 is CASSPLASYEQYF. DNA for the CDR3: TGTGCCAGCTCGCCCCTGGCCTCCTACGAGCAGTACTTC.

The V call is TRBV6-5, the J call TRBJ1-2; 9 bases are a match to TRBD1. Losses at the gene ends were 6 bases for V and 4 bases for J; bases not matched to a gene: 9. Germline CDR1 is MNHEY and CDR2 is SVGAGI. The CDR3 loop spans 15 amino acids. Written as DNA, the CDR3 is TGTGCCAGCAGATTAGGACAGGGGCGACTCTATGGCTACACCTTC. Residues: CASRLGQGRLYGYTF.

The chain uses TRBV4-1 and TRBJ1-4; TRBD1 matches 8 bases. The ends lost 2 bases at V and 5 bases at J; junction bases unmatched: 7. Germline V lookup: CDR1 MGHRA, CDR2 YSYEKL. CDR3 length: 16 amino acids. The CDR3 reads CASSQFMQGANEKLFF. DNA for the CDR3: TGCGCCAGCAGCCAATTTATGCAGGGGGCGAATGAAAAACTGTTTTTT.

The chain uses TRBV24-1 and TRBJ2-3; D gene unclear. The CDR3 is 13 amino acids. CDR1 and CDR2 (germline): KGHDR, SFDVKD. V was shortened by 2 bases and J by 6 bases, with 8 bases between the two germline ends. For the CDR3, the DNA is TGTGCCACCAGTGATTCGCGCCTGGATACGCAGTATTTT. As protein: CATSDSRLDTQYF.

The gene calls are TRBV7-9 and TRBJ1-6; TRBD1 agrees at 10 bases. CDR1 and CDR2 from the germline V gene are SEHNR and FQNEAQ (reference sequence). The ends lost 5 bases at V and 9 bases at J; junction bases unmatched: 7. The CDR3 runs 15 residues. The CDR3 loop is CASSDRDRGISPLHF. The CDR3 bases are TGTGCCAGCAGCGACCGGGACAGGGGAATTTCACCCCTCCACTTT.

The chain links TRBV28 to TRBJ2-7; D is unresolved. Germline CDR1 reads MDHEN; CDR2 reads SYDVKM. The V and J ends lost 4 bases and 7 bases respectively, with 5 bases between them. The CDR3 runs to 10 residues. CDR3 bases: TGTGCCAGCAGTTCGAGGGAGCAGTACTTC. Translated: CASSSREQYF. The full variable domain, completed using reference TRBV28 and TRBJ2-7, is DVKVTQSSRYLVKRTGEKVFLECVQDMDHENMFWYRQDPGLGLRLIYFSYDVKMKEKGDIPEGYSVSREKKERFSLILESASTNQTSMYLCASSSREQYFGPGTRLTVT.

The rearrangement joins TRBV10-3 to TRBJ2-2, with 10 bases identical to TRBD2. The V gene end was trimmed by 6 bases and the J gene end by 10 bases; junction bases not matched to a gene: 8. Germline loops: CDR1 ENHRY, CDR2 SYGVKD. The CDR3 runs 14 residues. The CDR3 coding sequence is TGTGCCATCAGGGCTAGCGGGAGCAGGGAGGAGCTGTTTTTT. This translates into CAIRASGSREELFF.

About this clone itself: This sample also contains other DNA sequences that code for the same CDR3. DNA of the CDR3: TGCGCCAGCAGCTTGGGACAGGGTGAAGCTTTCTTT. Encoded protein: CASSLGQGEAFF. V gene TRBV5-1 combines with J gene TRBJ1-1; 7 positions agree with TRBD1. Trimming took 0 bases from V and 7 from J; bases not matched to a gene: 0. CDR1 is SGHRS, CDR2 YFSETQ, per germline. The CDR3 contains 12 residues.

This sequence joins TRBV3-1 (or the pseudogene TRBV3-2) and TRBJ1-1; the D gene is possibly TRBD1 (6 bases). The CDR3 length is 14 residues. Germline lookup yields CDR1 LGHDT and CDR2 YNNKEL (reference sequence). V was pared by 5 bases and J by 1 base, with 11 bases between. CDR3 coding DNA: TGTGCCAGCAGCAGTAGGGGGAAGAACACTGAAGCTTTCTTT. It yields the protein CASSSRGKNTEAFF.

The chain links TRBV5-1 to TRBJ2-1, with D uncertain. The CDR3 covers 15 residues. Germline CDR1 reads SGHRS; CDR2 reads YFSETQ. The ends were cut back, 2 bases at V and 7 bases at J, with 16 bases in the middle. The CDR3 DNA reads as TGCGCCAGCAGCTTTGGTGCCCTCACTTATAATGAGCAGTTCTTC. Encoded protein: CASSFGALTYNEQFF.

The rearrangement uses TRBV13 and TRBJ2-3; 11 bases align to TRBD2. CDR3 length equals 20 residues. Germline CDR1 reads PRHDT; CDR2 reads FYEKMQ (reference sequence). V lost 5 bases, J lost 10 bases, and 26 bases stayed unmatched. CDR3 residues: CASSILGTSGNSWGLKAQYF. As DNA, the CDR3 is TGTGCCAGCAGCATCCTCGGGACTAGCGGCAATTCTTGGGGGCTAAAGGCGCAGTATTTT.

The rearrangement links TRBV7-8 to TRBJ2-1; 8 bases match TRBD1. Germline V gene sequence: CDR1 SGHVS, CDR2 FQNEAQ. There are 16 residues in the CDR3. The V gene end was trimmed by 1 base and the J gene end by 7 bases; junction bases not matched to a gene: 9. The CDR3: CASSLVNQGARNEQFF. The CDR3 DNA sequence: TGTGCCAGCAGCTTAGTAAACCAGGGGGCCAGGAATGAGCAGTTCTTC.

The J gene is TRBJ2-5, the V gene TRBV28; D remains ambiguous. Trimming took off 4 bases at V and 3 bases at J, with 3 bases between the two ends. Germline CDR1 and CDR2: MDHEN and SYDVKM. The CDR3 consists of 11 residues. Here the CDR3 DNA reads TGTGCCAGCAGTTCCAAAGAGACCCAGTACTTC. It translates to CASSSKETQYF.

This rearrangement joins TRBV30 to TRBJ1-1; possible D gene TRBD1, 5 bases. The CDR3 is 14 amino acids. Trimming removed 1 base from V and 0 bases from J, with 9 bases in between. The germline CDR1 and CDR2 sequences are GTSNPN and SVGIG (reference sequence). For the CDR3, the DNA is TGTGCCTGGAGTGATGGCAGGGTGAACACTGAAGCTTTCTTT. Residues: CAWSDGRVNTEAFF.

The V and J genes are TRBV6-4 and TRBJ1-5; D call uncertain. The CDR3 is made up of 15 amino acids. V gave up 6 bases and J gave up 5 bases, with 17 bases separating them. In germline, CDR1 is MRHNA, CDR2 SNTAGT. The CDR3 protein is CASSGKGGIYQPQHF. As DNA, the CDR3 is TGTGCCAGCAGCGGTAAAGGAGGGATCTATCAGCCCCAGCATTTT.